Each of the 21 T cell receptor beta chains below was sequenced from the same sample in a study of cytomegalovirus exposure and HLA in healthy donors. Use of 60 Vbeta and 13 Jbeta primers characterized the PCR. Some clones are missing from TCRdb's copy, which holds only in-frame ones; the method was immunoSEQ multiplex PCR. The data contain almost 200,000 clones, almost 85% of them singletons. The sequenced sample was PBMCs. All receptors come from a woman aged 45 to 65 in good health and CMV-seronegative.

This clone was observed once. The CDR3: CAWSGEVDRANYGYTF. DNA of the CDR3: TGTGCCTGGAGTGGGGAGGTGGACAGGGCTAACTATGGCTACACCTTC. The chain is built from TRBV30 and TRBJ1-2; 8 positions agree with TRBD1. V dropped 1 base and J dropped 0; count of bases not matched to a gene: 7. CDR3 length: 16 amino acids. The germline V gene has CDR1 GTSNPN and CDR2 SVGIG (reference sequence).

The rearrangement uses TRBV10-3 and TRBJ2-1; D is possibly TRBD2 (5 bases). Germline-derived CDR1 and CDR2 are ENHRY and SYGVKD. The CDR3 is 15 amino acids. V was cut by 11 bases and J by 1 base, with 18 bases left in between. CDR3 nucleotides: TGTGCCGTAGGCTTTAGCGCGAGTTCCTACAATGAGCAGTTCTTC. Its protein product is CAVGFSASSYNEQFF.

The chain employs TRBV6-6 and TRBJ1-3; 7 nucleotides agree with TRBD1. V gave up 6 bases and J gave up 2 bases; unmatched junction bases: 4. The V gene's germline CDR1 is MNHNY and CDR2 SVGAGI (reference sequence). There are 14 residues in the CDR3. CDR3 DNA sequence: TGTGCCAGCAGCCAGGGGGATACTGGAAACACCATATATTTT. Translating it yields CASSQGDTGNTIYF.

The chain has TRBV7-3 and TRBJ2-5; possible D gene TRBD2, 6 bases. The CDR3 totals 16 residues. Germline assignment: CDR1 SGHTA and CDR2 FQGTGA. V lost 4 bases and J 1 base, leaving 16 bases between the germline ends. Written as DNA, the CDR3 is TGTGCCAGCAGCTGGTCGGGACTCCGGGGCCAAGAGACCCAGTACTTC. The encoded protein is CASSWSGLRGQETQYF.

This clone was counted between two and nine times. The CDR3 DNA sequence: TGTGCCAGCGTAGCGGGAGTAAGAGAGACCCAGTACTTC. It encodes CASVAGVRETQYF. The genes are TRBV28 and TRBJ2-5, with TRBD2 matching 9 bases. Trimming removed 8 bases from V and 4 bases from J; junction bases left unmatched: 5. From germline, CDR1 is MDHEN and CDR2 SYDVKM. This CDR3 contains 13 residues.

V and J are TRBV11-1 and TRBJ2-5, with 8 bases matching TRBD1. The CDR3 runs to 15 residues. CDR1 SGHAT and CDR2 FQDESV come from the germline V gene (reference sequence). V lost 6 bases to trimming and J lost 5 bases; unmatched junction nucleotides: 11. In DNA, the CDR3 is TGTGCCAGCAGTCCCCTCACAGGGGGACGGGAGACCCAGTACTTC. This sequence encodes CASSPLTGGRETQYF.

The chain links TRBV11-2 to TRBJ2-1, with 10 bases that match TRBD2. The germline gives CDR1 SGHAT, CDR2 FQNNGV. The CDR3 runs to 17 residues. J gave up 5 bases and V 0 bases, and 7 bases lay outside the gene matches. The CDR3 spells CASSLELAGAQDNEQFF. The CDR3 DNA follows: TGTGCCAGCAGCTTAGAGCTAGCGGGAGCACAGGACAATGAGCAGTTCTTC.

The chain combines TRBV29-1 with TRBJ2-7, with 15 bases identical to TRBD2. CDR3 length: 16 residues. V gave up 0 bases and J gave up 3 bases; unmatched junction bases: 3. The V gene's germline CDR1 is SQVTM and CDR2 ANQGSEA. The CDR3 nucleotides are TGCAGCGTTGAAGATCGGGGACTAGCGGGAGGCTACGAGCAGTACTTC. Encoded protein: CSVEDRGLAGGYEQYF.

This chain uses TRBV21-1 with TRBJ2-6; TRBD2 is the table's D call and was not checked against the DNA. TRBV21-1 is given as a pseudogene. The CDR3 runs 16 residues. This CDR3 is CASSKHECSGANVLTF. CDR3 DNA sequence: TGTGCCAGCAGCAAACATGAGTGCTCTGGGGCCAACGTCCTGACTTTC.

The CDR3 here is CASSDKGVGQETQYF. The CDR3 DNA follows: TGTGCCAGCTCTGATAAAGGGGTTGGTCAAGAGACCCAGTACTTC. The chain joins TRBV18 to TRBJ2-5; tentative D call: TRBD1 (5 bases). Trimming pared 6 bases from V and 2 bases from J, leaving 16 bases between. Germline-derived CDR1 and CDR2 are KGHSH and LQKENI. The CDR3 has 15 residues.

This rearrangement joins TRBV5-1 to TRBJ2-7; possibly TRBD1 for D (5 bases). The V and J ends lost 3 bases and 3 bases respectively, with 10 bases between them. The CDR3 is 13 amino acids. Looked up from germline, CDR1 is SGHRS and CDR2 is YFSETQ. The CDR3 nucleotides read TGCGCCAGCAGCTCCGGACAATACTACGAGCAGTACTTC. Translating it yields CASSSGQYYEQYF. Combining the CDR3 with reference TRBV5-1 and TRBJ2-7 gives the whole variable domain KAGVTQTPRYLIKTRGQQVTLSCSPISGHRSVSWYQQTPGQGLQFLFEYFSETQRNKGNFPGRFSGRQFSNSRSEMNVSTLELGDSALYLCASSSGQYYEQYFGPGTRLTVT.

This sequence joins TRBV27 and TRBJ2-5, with a possible D match to TRBD1 (7 bases). This CDR3 region has 14 residues. Germline-derived CDR1 and CDR2 are MNHEY and SMNVEV (reference sequence). V gave up 6 bases and J gave up 10 bases, with 21 bases separating them. The CDR3 loop is CASRTTGTRRGQYF. In nucleotides, the CDR3 is TGTGCCAGCAGGACGACAGGGACCCGGCGGGGCCAGTACTTC.

This clone turned up a few times. The chain uses TRBV15 and TRBJ2-5; the match to TRBD1 covers 8 bases. The CDR3 length is 15 residues. Germline assignment: CDR1 LNHNV and CDR2 YYDKDF (reference sequence). The V segment lost 0 bases and the J segment 5 bases; nucleotides outside the gene matches: 5. The CDR3 protein is CATSRDRTGSETQYF. CDR3 nucleotide sequence: TGTGCCACCAGCAGAGATAGGACAGGGAGCGAGACCCAGTACTTC.

In its sample, this clone was seen a few times. The rearrangement uses TRBV28 and TRBJ1-4; D unclear. The ends were cut back, 3 bases at V and 8 bases at J, with 13 bases in the middle. The CDR3 runs 14 residues. Germline V gene data show CDR1 as MDHEN and CDR2 as SYDVKM. The CDR3 loop is CASSFLLDKEKLFF. The CDR3, as DNA: TGTGCCAGCAGTTTTCTTCTCGACAAGGAAAAACTGTTTTTT.

CDR3 amino acids: CASSSIGTGRSSYEQYF. In DNA, the CDR3 is TGTGCCAGCAGTTCGATAGGGACAGGGCGATCCTCCTACGAGCAGTACTTC. This chain joins TRBV27 and TRBJ2-7, with 9 positions matching TRBD1. J was trimmed by 0 bases and V by 4 bases; bases with no gene match: 10. CDR3 size: 17 residues. Germline V lookup: CDR1 MNHEY, CDR2 SMNVEV (reference sequence).

This rearrangement joins TRBV7-8 to TRBJ1-1; 7 bases match TRBD1. The CDR3 is 14 amino acids. The germline CDR1 and CDR2 sequences are SGHVS and FQNEAQ. V was clipped by 4 bases and J by 3 bases; unmatched bases: 5. Here the CDR3 reads CASSYYRGDTEAFF. The DNA for the CDR3 is TGTGCCAGCAGCTACTACAGGGGAGACACTGAAGCTTTCTTT.

J is TRBJ1-3 and V is TRBV7-6; D call uncertain. The V gene's germline CDR1 is SGHVS and CDR2 FNYEAQ. V gave up 5 bases and J gave up 4 bases, with 15 bases separating them. This CDR3 is built from 15 residues. The DNA for the CDR3 is TGTGCCAGCAGCCGTCTCATAGCGGCAGGAAACACCATATATTTT. Translated, it gives CASSRLIAAGNTIYF.

The gene calls are TRBV23-1 and TRBJ1-1; D might be TRBD1 (5 bases). TRBV23-1 is known as an ORF, though its function is uncertain. The CDR3 is 17 residues long. V was trimmed by 0 bases and J by 1 base, leaving 15 bases between them. CDR3 residues: CASSQSRRAGRNTEAFF. The CDR3 DNA is TGCGCCAGCAGTCAATCTAGGAGGGCAGGGAGGAACACTGAAGCTTTCTTT.

This clone came up a few times. The CDR3 DNA reads TGTGCCTGGAGCTCCCGGGACAGGGGAAAGAATGGCTACACCTTC. As protein: CAWSSRDRGKNGYTF. The rearrangement links TRBV30 to TRBJ1-2; 10 bases map to TRBD1. After removal of 3 bases from V and 6 bases from J, the junction contained 10 bases not matched to a gene. This CDR3 has 15 amino acids. CDR1 and CDR2 from the germline V gene are GTSNPN and SVGIG (reference sequence).

This chain's CDR3 is CASSPGQGAYEQYF. In DNA, the CDR3 is TGTGCCAGCAGCCCGGGACAGGGGGCATACGAGCAGTACTTC. The V gene is TRBV7-8, the J gene TRBJ2-7; 12 bases match TRBD1. With 5 bases clipped from V and 4 bases from J, the junction kept 3 bases outside the gene matches. This CDR3 is 14 amino acids long. Germline CDR1 SGHVS, CDR2 FQNEAQ.

The genes are TRBV11-2 and TRBJ2-1; 7 nucleotides agree with TRBD2. Per the germline V gene, CDR1 is SGHAT and CDR2 is FQNNGV. V lost 5 bases, J lost 5 bases, and 9 bases stayed unmatched. The CDR3 length is 15 residues. This CDR3 reads CASSPGLGGNNEQFF. For the CDR3, the DNA is TGTGCCAGCAGCCCTGGTTTGGGGGGGAACAATGAGCAGTTCTTC. The variable domain in full, with the rest retrieved from reference TRBV11-2 and TRBJ2-1, is EAGVAQSPRYKIIEKRQSVAFWCNPISGHATLYWYQQILGQGPKLLIQFQNNGVVDDSQLPKDRFSAERLKGVDSTLKIQPAKLEDSAVYLCASSPGLGGNNEQFFGPGTRLTVL.